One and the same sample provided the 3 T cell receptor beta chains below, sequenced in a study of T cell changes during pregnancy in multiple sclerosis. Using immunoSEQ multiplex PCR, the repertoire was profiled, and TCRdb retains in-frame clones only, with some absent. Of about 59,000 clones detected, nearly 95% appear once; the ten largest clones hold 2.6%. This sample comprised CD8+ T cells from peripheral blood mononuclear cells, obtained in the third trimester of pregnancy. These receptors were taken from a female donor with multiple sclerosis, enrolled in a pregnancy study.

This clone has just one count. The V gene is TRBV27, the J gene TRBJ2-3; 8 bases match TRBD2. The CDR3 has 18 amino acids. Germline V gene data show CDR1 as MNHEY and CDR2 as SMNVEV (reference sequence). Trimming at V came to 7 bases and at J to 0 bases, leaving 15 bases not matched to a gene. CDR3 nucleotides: TGTGCCAGCATCCACTCCCCCTCAGCTAGCGGGAGCACAGATACGCAGTATTTT. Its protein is CASIHSPSASGSTDTQYF.

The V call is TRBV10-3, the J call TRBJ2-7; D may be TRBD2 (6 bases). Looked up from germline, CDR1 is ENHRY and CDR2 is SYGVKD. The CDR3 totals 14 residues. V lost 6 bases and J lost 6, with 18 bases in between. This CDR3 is CAIREGLGAVEQYF. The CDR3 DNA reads TGTGCCATCAGGGAGGGGCTGGGAGCGGTCGAGCAGTACTTC.

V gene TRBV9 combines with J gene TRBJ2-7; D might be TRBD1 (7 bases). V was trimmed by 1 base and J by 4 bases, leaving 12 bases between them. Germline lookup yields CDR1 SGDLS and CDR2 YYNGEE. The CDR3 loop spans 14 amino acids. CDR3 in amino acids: CASSVSGGRYEQYF. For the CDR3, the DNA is TGTGCCAGCAGCGTATCAGGGGGGAGGTACGAGCAGTACTTC.